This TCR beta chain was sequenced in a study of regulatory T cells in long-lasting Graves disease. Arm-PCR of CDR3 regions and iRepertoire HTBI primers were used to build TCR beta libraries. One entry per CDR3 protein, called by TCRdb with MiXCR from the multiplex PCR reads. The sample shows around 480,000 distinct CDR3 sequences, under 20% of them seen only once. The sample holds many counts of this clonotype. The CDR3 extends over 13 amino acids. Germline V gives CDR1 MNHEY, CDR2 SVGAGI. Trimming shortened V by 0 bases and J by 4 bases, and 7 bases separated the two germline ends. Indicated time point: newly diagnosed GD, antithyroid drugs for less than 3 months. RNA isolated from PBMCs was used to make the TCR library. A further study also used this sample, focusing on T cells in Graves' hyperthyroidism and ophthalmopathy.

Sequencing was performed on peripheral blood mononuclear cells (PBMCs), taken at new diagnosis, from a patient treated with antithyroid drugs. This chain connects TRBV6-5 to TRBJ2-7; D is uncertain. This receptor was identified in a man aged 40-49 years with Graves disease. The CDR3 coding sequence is TGTGCCAGCAGTTACTCCTCCTATTACGAGCAGTACTTC. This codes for CASSYSSYYEQYF.